What follows are 25 T cell receptor beta chains derived from one specimen sequenced in a study of T cells in Graves' hyperthyroidism and ophthalmopathy. Template material for amplifying TCR beta CDR3 regions consisted of RNA transcripts. Using the HTBI primer set, a first-round RT-PCR was run on the TCR CDR3. TCRdb analysed the multiplex PCR reads with MiXCR anew, one entry per CDR3 protein. The profile shows about 290,000 distinct CDR3 sequences, 16% of them singletons. Source material: blood. These receptors were taken from a man aged 25-45 years with Graves' hyperthyroidism.

This clonotype showed up many times. This sequence joins TRBV11-3 and TRBJ2-3; 8 bases are a match to TRBD1. The CDR3 contains 15 residues. Germline CDR1 SGHNT, CDR2 YENEEA. The ends lost 5 bases at V and 0 bases at J; junction bases unmatched: 4. The CDR3 sequence is CASSRRQGSTDTQYF. CDR3 in DNA: TGTGCCAGCAGCCGTCGACAGGGGAGCACAGATACGCAGTATTTT.

At least ten counts were recorded for this clonotype. This chain joins TRBV3-1 and TRBJ2-3, with D hard to call. The V end was cut by 0 bases, the J end by 6 bases, with 7 bases between. The CDR3 covers 13 residues. CDR1 is LGHDT, CDR2 YNNKEL, per germline (reference sequence). CDR3 loop: CASSQEREDTQYF. The DNA of the CDR3 is TGTGCCAGCAGCCAAGAACGAGAGGATACGCAGTATTTT.

Concerning this clonotype itself: A clone one base away is much larger, so this may be a read error. The V gene is TRBV30, the J gene TRBJ1-5; D not certain. The CDR3 is 13 amino acids. CDR1 GTSNPN and CDR2 SVGIG come from the germline V gene (reference sequence). Trimming removed 5 bases at V and 3 bases at J, with 11 bases between. In DNA form, the CDR3 reads TGTGCCTGGGGAGGCGGGTTCAATCAGCCCCAGCATTTT. Its protein product is CAWGGGFNQPQHF.

The V call is TRBV12-3 or TRBV12-4, the J call TRBJ2-1, with D perhaps being TRBD1 or TRBD2 (5 bases each). This CDR3 is 16 amino acids long. Trimming pared 5 bases from V and 2 bases from J, leaving 16 bases between. The CDR3 loop reads CASSPPVGTTYNEQFF. DNA for the CDR3: TGTGCCAGCAGTCCTCCGGTGGGGACCACCTACAATGAGCAGTTCTTC.

This clonotype appeared once. The chain couples TRBV19 to TRBJ2-7; 7 bases are shared with TRBD2. The CDR3 sequence is 13 residues long. The V gene end was trimmed by 8 bases and the J gene end by 6 bases; junction bases not matched to a gene: 10. Per the germline V gene, CDR1 is LNHDA and CDR2 is SQIVND (reference sequence). The DNA for the CDR3 is TGTGCCAGTTCTCTGGGCAGGGAGGGCGAGCAGTACTTC. Its translation: CASSLGREGEQYF.

This clonotype has at least ten counts. The V gene is TRBV28, the J gene TRBJ1-6; D is ambiguous. This CDR3 spans 13 amino acids. From germline, CDR1 is MDHEN and CDR2 SYDVKM. The ends were cut back, 2 bases at V and 9 bases at J, with 8 bases in the middle. The CDR3 loop is CASSLGQLSPLHF. The CDR3 DNA reads TGTGCCAGCAGTTTAGGGCAGCTTTCACCCCTCCACTTT.

This rearrangement joins TRBV18 to TRBJ2-7; 9 bases fit TRBD1. After removal of 6 bases from V and 7 bases from J, the junction contained 10 bases not matched to a gene. Germline V CDR1 and CDR2: KGHSH, LQKENI. This CDR3 is built from 14 residues. The CDR3 protein is CASSHRDRAGEQYF. CDR3 DNA sequence: TGTGCCAGCTCTCACAGGGACAGGGCTGGAGAGCAGTACTTC.

The chain combines TRBV6-1 with TRBJ2-7; D possibly corresponds to TRBD2 (5 bases). Trimming removed 2 bases at V and 1 base at J, with 12 bases between. Germline-derived CDR1 and CDR2 are MNHNS and SASEGT. CDR3 length: 15 amino acids. CDR3: CASSESSGPSYEQYF. The CDR3 DNA reads TGTGCCAGCAGTGAATCAAGCGGACCTTCCTACGAGCAGTACTTC.

This clonotype was seen ten or more times. This chain connects TRBV7-9 to TRBJ1-2, with unresolved D. This CDR3 region has 12 residues. V dropped 4 bases and J dropped 7 bases, with 10 bases sitting between them. Germline CDR1 is SEHNR and CDR2 is FQNEAQ (reference sequence). The CDR3 sequence: CASSSFQSGYTF. The CDR3 DNA follows: TGTGCCAGCAGCTCATTTCAAAGTGGCTACACCTTC.

This clonotype was found a few times. This may arise from a read error, as a much more abundant clone is one base away. The rearrangement joins TRBV5-4 to TRBJ2-1, with 9 bases fitting TRBD2. This CDR3 is 15 amino acids long. V gave up 3 bases and J gave up 2 bases; unmatched junction bases: 3. Germline assignment: CDR1 SGHNT and CDR2 YYREEE (reference sequence). The CDR3 reads CASSSGTSPYNEQFF. For the CDR3, the DNA is TGTGCCAGCAGCTCCGGGACTAGCCCCTACAATGAGCAGTTCTTC.

Ten or more counts support this clonotype. V gene TRBV6-5 combines with J gene TRBJ1-1; D remains unclear. Germline V gives CDR1 MNHEY, CDR2 SVGAGI. This CDR3 is 17 amino acids long. Trimming removed 0 bases from V and 3 bases from J, with 17 bases in between. CDR3 protein: CASSYSAGRVSDTEAFF. Here the CDR3 DNA reads TGTGCCAGCAGTTACTCGGCGGGGAGAGTATCGGACACTGAAGCTTTCTTT.

This chain links TRBV6-9 with TRBJ2-7; weak D call: TRBD2 (6 bases). The germline V gene has CDR1 MNHGY and CDR2 SVAAGI. CDR3 length equals 14 residues. V was trimmed by 3 bases and J by 5 bases, leaving 14 bases between them. CDR3 in amino acids: CASSYALATDEQYF. CDR3 DNA sequence: TGTGCCAGCAGTTACGCTCTAGCGACGGACGAGCAGTACTTC.

On this clonotype: One end of the junction does not line up with germline, which may come from a read error. CDR3 loop: CTSSFSAEETQYF. Written as DNA, the CDR3 is TGCACCAGCAGCTTTTCTGCCGAAGAGACCCAGTACTTC. The rearrangement joins TRBV5-1 to TRBJ2-5; no firm D call. Germline V gene sequence: CDR1 SGHRS, CDR2 YFSETQ. This CDR3 region has 13 residues. Full variable domain (remainder filled in from reference TRBV5-1 and TRBJ2-5): KAGVTQTPRYLIKTRGQQVTLSCSPISGHRSVSWYQQTPGQGLQFLFEYFSETQRNKGNFPGRFSGRQFSNSRSEMNVSTLELGDSALYLCTSSFSAEETQYFGPGTRLLVL.

This clonotype has at least ten counts. This chain connects TRBV2 to TRBJ1-4; 7 bases map to TRBD1. This CDR3 spans 15 amino acids. Germline V gene sequence: CDR1 SNHLY, CDR2 FYNNEI. V dropped 6 bases and J dropped 3; count of bases not matched to a gene: 7. The CDR3 DNA sequence: TGTGCCAGCAGGCGGACGGGACAGTCTAATGAAAAACTGTTTTTT. This codes for CASRRTGQSNEKLFF.

The chain couples TRBV15 to TRBJ2-3; 10 bases are shared with TRBD1. The CDR3 sequence is 16 residues long. V was pared by 3 bases and J by 4 bases, with 7 bases of the junction left unmatched. CDR1 is LNHNV, CDR2 YYDKDF, per germline (reference sequence). Here the CDR3 DNA reads TGTGCCACCAGCAGGGTAGCCGGGACAGGGGCAGATACGCAGTATTTT. This translates into CATSRVAGTGADTQYF.

The V gene is TRBV30, the J gene TRBJ2-1, with TRBD2 identical over 8 bases. The germline gives CDR1 GTSNPN, CDR2 SVGIG (reference sequence). Unmatched junction bases numbered 12, after V lost 3 bases and J lost 5 bases. The CDR3 is 16 amino acids. The DNA of the CDR3 is TGTGCCTGGAGCCGCCCGAGGACTAGCACCAACAATGAGCAGTTCTTC. Amino acid sequence: CAWSRPRTSTNNEQFF.

This clonotype was counted many times. The chain recombines TRBV5-8 with TRBJ2-1; 10 bases align to TRBD2. Germline assignment: CDR1 SGHTS and CDR2 YDEGEE. CDR3 length equals 18 residues. V shed 2 bases, J shed 5 bases, and the junction held 13 bases outside the gene matches. Here the CDR3 reads CASSLSTQREGFHNEQFF. For the CDR3, the DNA is TGTGCCAGCAGCTTATCAACTCAGCGGGAGGGCTTCCACAATGAGCAGTTCTTC.

V gene TRBV19 combines with J gene TRBJ1-5; D is perhaps TRBD1 (6 bases). CDR3 length: 12 residues. Trimming took 11 bases from V and 9 from J, leaving 17 bases between them. Germline assignment: CDR1 LNHDA and CDR2 SQIVND (reference sequence). The CDR3 DNA sequence: TGTGCCGCGAGGACAGCTCCTGGGCCCCAGCATTTT. Translating gives CAARTAPGPQHF.

This clonotype was counted ten times or more. This chain connects TRBV28 to TRBJ2-5; D is possibly TRBD1 or TRBD2 (6 bases each). Trimming removed 0 bases at V and 5 bases at J, with 19 bases between. CDR1 is MDHEN and CDR2 is SYDVKM in the germline V gene. This CDR3 has 17 residues. This chain's CDR3 is CASSLWVLGGETETQYF. The CDR3 nucleotides read TGTGCCAGCAGTTTATGGGTTCTCGGGGGCGAGACGGAGACCCAGTACTTC.

The J gene is TRBJ2-2, the V gene TRBV7-3; D not resolved. This CDR3 is 13 amino acids long. Germline V lookup: CDR1 SGHTA, CDR2 FQGTGA. Trimming shortened V by 5 bases and J by 6 bases, and 10 bases separated the two germline ends. The CDR3 region is CASSPWVSGELFF. For the CDR3, the DNA is TGTGCCAGCAGCCCCTGGGTCTCCGGGGAGCTGTTTTTT.

This clonotype was counted between two and nine times. The gene calls are TRBV27 and TRBJ1-3; D remains ambiguous. Germline-derived CDR1 and CDR2 are MNHEY and SMNVEV (reference sequence). CDR3 length: 14 residues. Trimming took 3 bases from V and 1 from J, leaving 7 bases between them. Here the CDR3 reads CASSFRPSGNTIYF. The DNA for the CDR3 is TGTGCCAGCAGTTTCAGACCTTCTGGAAACACCATATATTTT.

This clonotype appeared many times. The CDR3 loop reads CASSPTSGAPLEQYF. In DNA form, the CDR3 reads TGTGCCAGCAGCCCCACTAGCGGTGCCCCCCTTGAGCAGTACTTC. The chain employs TRBV11-2 and TRBJ2-7; TRBD2 matches at 8 bases. J lost 7 bases, V lost 5 bases, and 13 bases had no gene match. Germline V gives CDR1 SGHAT, CDR2 FQNNGV. This CDR3 is 15 amino acids long.

Ten or more counts support this clonotype. The V gene is TRBV18, the J gene TRBJ2-1; 9 positions match TRBD2. The germline V gene encodes CDR1 KGHSH and CDR2 LQKENI. V dropped 4 bases and J dropped 3; count of bases not matched to a gene: 4. The CDR3 has 15 amino acids. DNA for the CDR3: TGTGCCAGCTCACTGGCGACTAGCGGCTACAATGAGCAGTTCTTC. Amino acids: CASSLATSGYNEQFF.

This clonotype was seen ten or more times. This chain joins TRBV6-1 and TRBJ1-6; perhaps TRBD1 as D (5 bases). Between the trimmed V and J ends, which lost 4 bases and 8 bases, there was a span of 15 bases. The CDR3 runs to 15 residues. The germline CDR1 and CDR2 sequences are MNHNS and SASEGT. CDR3 DNA sequence: TGTGCCAGCAGTGTGGGGGATATCGGGTATTCACCCCTCCACTTT. Its translation: CASSVGDIGYSPLHF.

With respect to this clonotype: A read error is possible here, since a much larger clone lies one base away. The chain couples TRBV28 to TRBJ2-7; tentatively, D is TRBD2 (5 bases). Germline V gives CDR1 MDHEN, CDR2 SYDVKM. The CDR3 loop spans 16 amino acids. V dropped 7 bases and J dropped 3 bases, with 22 bases sitting between them. CDR3 DNA: TGTGCCAGCAACTATATTAGAACTAGAGTGGTCTACGAGCAGTACTTC. It encodes CASNYIRTRVVYEQYF.